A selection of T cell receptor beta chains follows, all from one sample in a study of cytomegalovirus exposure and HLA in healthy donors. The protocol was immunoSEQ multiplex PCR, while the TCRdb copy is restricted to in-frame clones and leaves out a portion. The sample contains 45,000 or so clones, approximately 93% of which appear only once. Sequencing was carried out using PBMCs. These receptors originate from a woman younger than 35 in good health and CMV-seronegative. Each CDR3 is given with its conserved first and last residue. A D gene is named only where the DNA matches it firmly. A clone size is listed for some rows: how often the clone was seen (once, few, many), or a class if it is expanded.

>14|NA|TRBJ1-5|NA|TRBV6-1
TGTGCCAGCAGGACTTATTCGAGCAATCAGCCCCAGCATTTT
CASRTYSSNQPQHF
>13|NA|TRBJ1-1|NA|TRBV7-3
TGTGCCAGCAGTAGAGATACGAACACTGAAGCTTTCTTT
CASSRDTNTEAFF
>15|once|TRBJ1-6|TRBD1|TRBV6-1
TGTGCCAGCGGAAATAGGACAGGATATAATTCACCCCTCCACTTT
CASGNRTGYNSPLHF
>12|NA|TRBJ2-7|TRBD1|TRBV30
TGTGCCTGGGAAGGGACAGCCTACGAGCAGTACTTC
CAWEGTAYEQYF
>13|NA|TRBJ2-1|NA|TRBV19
TGTGCCACCTCGGGAGCTGCTTACAATGAGCAGTTCTTC
CATSGAAYNEQFF
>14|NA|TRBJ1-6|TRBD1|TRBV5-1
TGCGCCAGCAGCGAGGGACAGGCATATTCACCCCTCCACTTT
CASSEGQAYSPLHF
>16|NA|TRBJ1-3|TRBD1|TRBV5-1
TGCGCCAGCAGCTTAGGACAGGGTGGTTCTGGAAACACCATATATTTT
CASSLGQGGSGNTIYF
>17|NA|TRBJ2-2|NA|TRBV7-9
TGTGCCAGCAGCCGTTCCTCCGACGCAGGTGTGACCGGGGAGCTGTTTTTT
CASSRSSDAGVTGELFF
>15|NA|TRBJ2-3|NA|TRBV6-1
TGTGCCAGCAGGATGGAGGGCGGGGGCACAGATACGCAGTATTTT
CASRMEGGGTDTQYF
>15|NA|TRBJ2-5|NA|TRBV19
TGTGCCAGTAGTATTGGGACAGCGGGTAGAGAGACCCAGTACTTC
CASSIGTAGRETQYF
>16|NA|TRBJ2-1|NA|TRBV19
TGTGCCAGTAGGTCGACCTGGACAGATATCACCGATGAGCAGTTCTTC
CASRSTWTDITDEQFF
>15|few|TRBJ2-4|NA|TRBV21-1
TGTGCCAGCAGCAAAAAAGACAGGGCCAAAAACATTCAGTACTTC
CASSKKDRAKNIQYF
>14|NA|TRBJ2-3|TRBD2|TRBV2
TGTGCCAGCAGTGGGACCACTAGCGGAGATACGCAGTATTTT
CASSGTTSGDTQYF
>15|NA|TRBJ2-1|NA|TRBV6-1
TGTGCCAGCAGTGAACCAGGGATCTCCTACAATGAGCAGTTCTTC
CASSEPGISYNEQFF
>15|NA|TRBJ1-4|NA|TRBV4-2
TGTGCCAGCAGCCAAGTCCAGGCGGAGGATGAAAAACTGTTTTTT
CASSQVQAEDEKLFF
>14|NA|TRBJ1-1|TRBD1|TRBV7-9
TGTGCCAGCAGCACGGGACAGGCGAACACTGAAGCTTTCTTT
CASSTGQANTEAFF
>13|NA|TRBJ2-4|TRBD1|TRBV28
TGTGCCAGCAGGACCTCAGGGGGCGGGATTCAGTACTTC
CASRTSGGGIQYF
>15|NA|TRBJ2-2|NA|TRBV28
TGTGCCAGCAGTGACGGGACACTAAACACCGGGGAGCTGTTTTTT
CASSDGTLNTGELFF
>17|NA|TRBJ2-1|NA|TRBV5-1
TGCGCCAGCAGCTTGGGTCCGCTAGCGAAGACCTACAATGAGCAGTTCTTC
CASSLGPLAKTYNEQFF